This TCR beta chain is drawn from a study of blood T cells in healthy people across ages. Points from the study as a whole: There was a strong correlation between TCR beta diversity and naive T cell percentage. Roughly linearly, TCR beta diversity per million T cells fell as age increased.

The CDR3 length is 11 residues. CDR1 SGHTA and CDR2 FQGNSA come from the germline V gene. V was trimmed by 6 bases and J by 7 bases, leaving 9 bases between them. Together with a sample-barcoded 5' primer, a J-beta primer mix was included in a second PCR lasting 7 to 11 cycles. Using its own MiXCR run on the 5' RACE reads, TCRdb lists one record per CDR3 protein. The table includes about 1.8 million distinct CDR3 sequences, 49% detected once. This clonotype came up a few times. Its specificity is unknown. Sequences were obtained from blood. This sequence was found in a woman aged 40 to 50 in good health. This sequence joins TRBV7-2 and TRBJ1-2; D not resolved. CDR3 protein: CASSPRSGYTF. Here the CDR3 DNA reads TGTGCCAGCAGTCCCAGGAGTGGCTACACCTTC.